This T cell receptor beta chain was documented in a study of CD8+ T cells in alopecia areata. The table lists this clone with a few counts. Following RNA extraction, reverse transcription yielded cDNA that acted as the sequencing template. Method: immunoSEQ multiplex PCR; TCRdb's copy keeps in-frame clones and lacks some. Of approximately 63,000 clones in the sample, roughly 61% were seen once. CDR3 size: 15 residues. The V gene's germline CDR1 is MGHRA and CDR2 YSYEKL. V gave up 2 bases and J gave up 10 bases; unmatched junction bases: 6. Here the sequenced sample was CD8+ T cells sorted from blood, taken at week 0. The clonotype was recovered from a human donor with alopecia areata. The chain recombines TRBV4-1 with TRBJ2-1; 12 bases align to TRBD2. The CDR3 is CASSQLAGGWEEQFF. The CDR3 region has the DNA TGCGCCAGCAGCCAACTAGCGGGGGGGTGGGAGGAGCAGTTCTTC.